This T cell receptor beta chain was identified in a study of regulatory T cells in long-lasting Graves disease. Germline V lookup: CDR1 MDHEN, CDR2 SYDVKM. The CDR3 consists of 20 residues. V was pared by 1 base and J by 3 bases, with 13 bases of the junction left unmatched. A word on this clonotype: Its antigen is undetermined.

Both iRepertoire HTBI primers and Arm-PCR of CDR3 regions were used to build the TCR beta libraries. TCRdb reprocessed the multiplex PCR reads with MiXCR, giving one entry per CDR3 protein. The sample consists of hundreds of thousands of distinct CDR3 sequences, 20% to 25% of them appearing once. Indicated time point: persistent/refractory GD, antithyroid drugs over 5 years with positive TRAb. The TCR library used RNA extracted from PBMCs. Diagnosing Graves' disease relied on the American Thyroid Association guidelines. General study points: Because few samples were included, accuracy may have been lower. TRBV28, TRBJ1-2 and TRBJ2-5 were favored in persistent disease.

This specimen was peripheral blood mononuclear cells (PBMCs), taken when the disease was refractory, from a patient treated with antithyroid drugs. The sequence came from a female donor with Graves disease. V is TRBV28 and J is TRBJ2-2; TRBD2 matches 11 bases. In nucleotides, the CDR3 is TGTGCCAGCAGTTTATCGGGGGTTTGGCTAGCGGGAGGTCACACCGGGGAGCTGTTTTTT. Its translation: CASSLSGVWLAGGHTGELFF.